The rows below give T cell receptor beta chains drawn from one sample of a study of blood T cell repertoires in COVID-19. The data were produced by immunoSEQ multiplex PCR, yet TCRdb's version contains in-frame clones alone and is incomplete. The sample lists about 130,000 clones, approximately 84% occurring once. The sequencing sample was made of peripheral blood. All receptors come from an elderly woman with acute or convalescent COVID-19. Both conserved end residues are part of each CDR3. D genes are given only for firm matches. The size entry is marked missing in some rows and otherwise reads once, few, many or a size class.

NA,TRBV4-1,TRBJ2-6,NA,CASRGGADSGANVLTF,TGCGCCAGCAGAGGAGGGGCGGACTCTGGGGCCAACGTCCTGACTTTC
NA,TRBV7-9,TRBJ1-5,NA,CASSPGQNSNQPQHF,TGTGCCAGCAGCCCCGGACAGAATAGCAATCAGCCCCAGCATTTT
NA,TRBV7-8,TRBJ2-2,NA,CASSLASRGNTGELFF,TGTGCCAGCAGCTTAGCTTCGCGGGGGAACACCGGGGAGCTGTTTTTT
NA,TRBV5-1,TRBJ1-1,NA,CASSLGEARPEAFF,TGCGCCAGCAGCTTGGGGGAGGCCCGGCCTGAAGCTTTCTTT
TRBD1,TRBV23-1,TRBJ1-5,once,CASSQRTGEGNQPQHF,TGCGCCAGCAGTCAAAGGACAGGGGAGGGCAATCAGCCCCAGCATTTT
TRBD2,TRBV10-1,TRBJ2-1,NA,CASSDQGLAGAFGEQFF,TGCGCCAGCAGTGACCAAGGACTAGCGGGGGCCTTTGGTGAGCAGTTCTTC
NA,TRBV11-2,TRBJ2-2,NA,CASSQVRGRGTGELFF,TGTGCCAGCAGCCAGGTCAGGGGACGTGGCACCGGGGAGCTGTTTTTT
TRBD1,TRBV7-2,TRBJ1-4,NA,CASSLNRGNEKLFF,TGTGCCAGCAGCTTAAACAGGGGTAATGAAAAACTGTTTTTT
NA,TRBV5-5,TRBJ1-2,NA,CASSLGRGINGYTF,TGTGCCAGCAGCTTAGGAAGGGGGATCAATGGCTACACCTTC
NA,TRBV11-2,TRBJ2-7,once,CASSAGLTPGEQYF,TGTGCCAGCAGCGCGGGACTTACTCCCGGCGAGCAGTACTTC
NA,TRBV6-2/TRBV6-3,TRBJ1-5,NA,CASSRERNSNQPQHF,TGTGCCAGCAGTAGGGAGAGGAATAGCAATCAGCCCCAGCATTTT
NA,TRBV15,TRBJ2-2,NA,CATSSPHAGTLDGELFF,TGTGCCACCAGCAGCCCCCACGCGGGGACGTTAGACGGGGAGCTGTTTTTT
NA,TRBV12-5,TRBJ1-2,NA,CASGLRQRNGYTF,TGTGCTAGTGGTCTCCGACAGAGGAATGGCTACACCTTC
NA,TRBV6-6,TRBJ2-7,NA,CASTTGRVGNLEQYF,TGTGCCAGCACCACAGGTAGGGTGGGGAATCTCGAGCAGTACTTC
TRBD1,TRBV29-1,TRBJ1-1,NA,CSVHRGSTEAFF,TGCAGCGTTCACAGGGGAAGCACTGAAGCTTTCTTT
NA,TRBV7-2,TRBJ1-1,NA,CASSGRVLNTEAFF,TGTGCCAGCAGCGGGCGAGTCTTGAACACTGAAGCTTTCTTT
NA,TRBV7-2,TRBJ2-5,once,CASSLGPGGQETQYF,TGTGCCAGCAGCTTAGGGCCAGGGGGGCAAGAGACCCAGTACTTC
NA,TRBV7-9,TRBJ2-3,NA,CASSLSGDTQYF,TGTGCCAGCAGCTTATCCGGAGATACGCAGTATTTT
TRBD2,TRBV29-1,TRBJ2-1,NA,CSASGLDHNEQFF,TGCAGCGCTTCCGGACTAGACCACAATGAGCAGTTCTTC
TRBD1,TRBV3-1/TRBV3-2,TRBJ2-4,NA,CASSQDGTGGANIQYF,TGTGCCAGCAGCCAAGATGGGACAGGGGGCGCAAACATTCAGTACTTC
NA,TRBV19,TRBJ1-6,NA,CASSSPPGTTDSPLHF,TGTGCCAGTAGTTCCCCACCGGGGACAACTGATTCACCCCTCCACTTT
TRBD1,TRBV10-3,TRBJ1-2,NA,CAISEPGQSYGYTF,TGTGCCATCAGTGAACCGGGACAGAGCTATGGCTACACCTTC
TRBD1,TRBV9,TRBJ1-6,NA,CASSVGARQGDNSPLHF,TGTGCCAGCAGCGTAGGGGCGAGACAGGGAGATAATTCACCCCTCCACTTT
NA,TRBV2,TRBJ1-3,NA,CASSEQGYTIYF,TGTGCCAGCAGTGAACAGGGTTACACCATATATTTT
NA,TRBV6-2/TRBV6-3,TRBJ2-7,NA,CASSYRDNSYEQYF,TGTGCCAGCAGTTACCGGGACAACTCCTACGAGCAGTACTTC
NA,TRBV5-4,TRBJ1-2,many,CASSLEGARGYTF,TGTGCCAGCAGCTTGGAAGGGGCGCGAGGCTACACCTTC
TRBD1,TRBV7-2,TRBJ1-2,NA,CASKIIRTGYGYTF,TGTGCCAGTAAAATCATTCGGACAGGGTATGGCTACACCTTC
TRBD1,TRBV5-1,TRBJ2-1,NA,CASSDRVSDNEQFF,TGCGCCAGCAGCGACAGGGTTTCGGACAATGAGCAGTTCTTC
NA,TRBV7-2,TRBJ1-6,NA,CASSLAQGTNSPLHF,TGTGCCAGCAGCTTAGCGCAGGGGACCAACTCACCCCTCCACTTT
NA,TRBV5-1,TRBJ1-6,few,CASSSDGVNNSPLHF,TGCGCCAGCAGCTCAGACGGGGTAAATAATTCACCCCTCCACTTT
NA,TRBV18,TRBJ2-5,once,CASSLFPGDKTQYF,TGTGCCAGCTCACTGTTCCCCGGGGACAAGACCCAGTACTTC